This T cell receptor (beta chain) stems from a study of shared clonotypes between healthy human individuals. Study in general: Aged between 18 and 49, the donors were a couple of women and three men.

Study-wide results and caveats: Clonotypes shared by all four sorted-subset donors had higher generation probabilities than non-shared clonotypes.

With 2 bases clipped from V and 2 bases from J, the junction kept 4 bases outside the gene matches. The CDR3 totals 15 residues. Germline CDR1 is MNHNS and CDR2 is SASEGT. This clone occurred once. Its antigen remains unidentified. Other DNA sequences in this specimen translate into the identical CDR3. Caucasian adults living in Nashville, Tennessee, provided all samples. TCRdb's table, derived via immunoSEQ multiplex PCR, lists solely in-frame clones and lacks some. The table shows fewer than 350,000 clones, with around 87% occurring only once. Sequences were obtained from memory CD8+ T cells sorted from blood. Subset here: CD45RO+ cells pooled with CCR7-negative TemRA cells. The gene calls are TRBV6-1 and TRBJ2-7; 9 bases match TRBD1. This TCR derives from a young man in good health. CDR3 sequence (DNA): TGTGCCAGCAGTGAATGGGGACAGGGACCCTACGAGCAGTACTTC. This translates into CASSEWGQGPYEQYF.